A single sample is the source of the 12 T cell receptor beta chains below, sequenced in a study of T cell responses to AZD1222 COVID-19 vaccine. Data came from immunoSEQ multiplex PCR; TCRdb stores just in-frame clones and leaves some out. The sample gives 90,000 to 150,000 clones, around 89% of which show up once; 7.1% is in the top ten. This material consisted of peripheral blood, taken 28 days after the second AZD1222 dose. Every receptor here comes from an adult who received the AZD1222 COVID-19 vaccine.

The J gene is TRBJ2-2, the V gene TRBV18; 13 bases match TRBD2. The V and J ends lost 3 bases and 6 bases, in that order; junction bases with no gene match: 7. The V gene's germline CDR1 is KGHSH and CDR2 LQKENI. The CDR3 has 17 residues. Here the CDR3 DNA reads TGTGCCAGCTCACCTGGACTAGCGGGAGTCGAAGCCGGGGAGCTGTTTTTT. As protein: CASSPGLAGVEAGELFF.

The CDR3 spells CASSLGGVTYNEQFF. CDR3 in DNA: TGTGCCAGCAGCTTAGGGGGAGTCACCTACAATGAGCAGTTCTTC. The chain couples TRBV7-2 to TRBJ2-1; the D gene is possibly TRBD2 (5 bases). The CDR3 spans 15 residues. Germline CDR1 SGHTA, CDR2 FQGNSA. V lost 1 base, J lost 2 bases, and 9 bases lay in between.

This clone was observed a few times. The chain recombines TRBV4-3 with TRBJ2-7, with TRBD1 matching over 7 bases. The ends lost 0 bases at V and 4 bases at J; junction bases unmatched: 6. Germline CDR1 is LGHNA and CDR2 is YSLEER. The CDR3 loop spans 15 amino acids. CDR3 coding DNA: TGCGCCAGCAGCCAAGATGAGGGGGCAGGATACGAGCAGTACTTC. Encoded protein: CASSQDEGAGYEQYF.

This sequence joins TRBV9 and TRBJ2-7; TRBD2 matches 9 bases. The CDR3 runs 15 residues. The trim removed 7 bases at V and 0 bases at J, leaving 8 bases unmatched. Germline-derived CDR1 and CDR2 are SGDLS and YYNGEE. CDR3 sequence (DNA): TGTGCCAGCGCGGGGGGGATAGCGGCCTCCTACGAGCAGTACTTC. Protein: CASAGGIAASYEQYF. The full variable domain, completed using reference TRBV9 and TRBJ2-7, is DSGVTQTPKHLITATGQRVTLRCSPRSGDLSVYWYQQSLDQGLQFLIQYYNGEERAKGNILERFSAQQFPDLHSELNLSSLELGDSALYFCASAGGIAASYEQYFGPGTRLTVT.

The chain carries TRBV19 and TRBJ2-1, with 8 bases aligning to TRBD2. CDR3 size: 16 residues. The trim removed 3 bases at V and 2 bases at J, leaving 6 bases unmatched. Germline CDR1 reads LNHDA; CDR2 reads SQIVND (reference sequence). This CDR3 is CASSMWAGGAYNEQFF. Here the CDR3 DNA reads TGTGCCAGTAGTATGTGGGCGGGAGGAGCCTACAATGAGCAGTTCTTC.

J is TRBJ2-7 and V is TRBV5-1; TRBD2 matches at 10 bases. The V gene's germline CDR1 is SGHRS and CDR2 YFSETQ. V lost 0 bases and J lost 6; bases outside the gene matches: 6. CDR3 size: 15 residues. The CDR3 bases are TGCGCCAGCAGCTTGGCTCTAGCGGGAGTTGGCGAGCAGTACTTC. Translated: CASSLALAGVGEQYF.

The V and J genes are TRBV9 and TRBJ2-3; weak D call: TRBD1 (5 bases). The CDR3 covers 14 residues. Germline loops: CDR1 SGDLS, CDR2 YYNGEE. The V gene lost 4 bases and the J gene lost 6 bases, with 15 bases spanning the gap. CDR3 coding DNA: TGTGCCAGCAGCCTTTTAGCCAGGGATGATACGCAGTATTTT. Translation gives CASSLLARDDTQYF.

This sequence joins TRBV24-1 and TRBJ1-2, with TRBD1 identical over 9 bases. CDR1 is KGHDR and CDR2 is SFDVKD in the germline V gene. The CDR3 is made up of 16 amino acids. J was trimmed by 2 bases and V by 4 bases; bases with no gene match: 7. CDR3 DNA: TGTGCCACCAGTGACCCGGGACAGGGCTTCAACTATGGCTACACCTTC. Amino acids: CATSDPGQGFNYGYTF.

V is TRBV19 and J is TRBJ2-5; 13 positions agree with TRBD2. The CDR3 consists of 15 residues. Per germline, CDR1 LNHDA and CDR2 SQIVND (reference sequence). V lost 4 bases and J lost 4; bases outside the gene matches: 3. As DNA, the CDR3 is TGTGCCAGTAGTAAACTAGCGGGGGGGCCAGAGACCCAGTACTTC. Residues: CASSKLAGGPETQYF.

V usage is TRBV30 and J usage is TRBJ1-4, with 8 bases aligning to TRBD1. The germline gives CDR1 GTSNPN, CDR2 SVGIG (reference sequence). CDR3 length equals 16 residues. J was trimmed by 11 bases and V by 3 bases; bases with no gene match: 17. CDR3 amino acids: CAWRAGTGGSGEKLFF. CDR3 DNA: TGTGCCTGGAGGGCGGGGACAGGCGGGTCGGGGGAGAAACTGTTTTTT.

This sequence joins TRBV7-2 and TRBJ1-1; TRBD1 is a possible D gene (5 bases). V shed 1 base and J shed 8 bases, with 11 bases lying between them. CDR1 and CDR2 (germline): SGHTA, FQGNSA. There are 13 residues in the CDR3. CDR3 protein: CASSLVGQTEAFF. DNA of the CDR3: TGTGCCAGCAGCTTAGTGGGGCAGACAGAAGCTTTCTTT.

The gene calls are TRBV18 and TRBJ2-3; 11 nucleotides align to TRBD1. V gave up 6 bases and J gave up 3 bases; unmatched junction bases: 2. Germline CDR1 reads KGHSH; CDR2 reads LQKENI. The CDR3 has 14 residues. The CDR3 region is CASSGTGGTDTQYF. The DNA of the CDR3 is TGTGCCAGCTCCGGGACAGGGGGAACAGATACGCAGTATTTT.